This record looks at one T cell receptor (beta chain) sequence and its context. Its antigen is not known. Approximately 10 milliliters was the volume of peripheral blood drawn from each donor. Total RNA extracted from each sample amounted to at least 6 micrograms. Primers used in a second PCR of roughly 6 to 11 cycles were a sample-barcoded 5' primer and a J-beta primer mix. TCRdb reprocessed the 5' RACE reads via MiXCR and lists one record per CDR3 protein. The sample includes approximately 800,000 distinct CDR3 sequences, approximately 53% of them seen just once. The data were taken from a study of blood T cells in healthy people across ages. Study-wide context: Template switching caught about one barcoded beta molecule for each two T cells. The study, taken as a whole, reports: Aged donors had fewer naive CD4+ cells and lower diversity than long-lived donors.

V lost 5 bases and J lost 9; bases outside the gene matches: 15. The germline gives CDR1 MGHDK, CDR2 SYGVNS. This CDR3 has 16 residues. The sequencing input was blood. The TCR was taken from an elderly man in good health. This chain joins TRBV25-1 and TRBJ2-1; 8 bases are a match to TRBD2. The CDR3 reads CASSKFGTSGAPEQFF. The CDR3 DNA is TGTGCCAGCAGTAAATTTGGTACTAGCGGCGCCCCTGAGCAGTTCTTC.